The following is a TCR beta chain sequence with its context. This clonotype was observed a single time. What this receptor recognizes is not known. One base away there is no much larger clone; base qualities are not given. A lone read gives weak evidence. This sample was taken from a study of T cell repertoires in cytomegalovirus infection (dated 2019 in TCRdb). For the wider study: Peptide stimulations targeted recently identified HLA-C-restricted CMV epitopes, whose presentation resists viral immunomodulation, together with well-studied HLA-B-restricted epitopes. Donor HLA type was relevant to the analysis, because carriage of CMV infection together with the matching HLA type was indicated by public TCR beta signatures. Findings and caveats that apply to the study as a whole: In both this cohort and an independent roughly 330-donor cohort, the cumulative frequency of public TCR beta family members distinguished carriers of CMV infection plus the relevant HLA type. The ex vivo response was dominated by HLA-C-restricted CMV-specific TCR beta clonotypes, which also provided the single most frequent clonotype in two of eight donors.

This sample's treatment or condition label indicates: in vitro stimulation with specific CMV peptide epitopes to enrich CMV-specific T cells. Sequencing instrument: Illumina HiSeq 1500. TCRdb reprocessed the public reads (quality trimming at Q25 with fastp, clone calling with MiXCR) and kept in-frame beta chains. When rows share a CDR3 protein, they turn into one entry using the most common DNA and genes. This sample gives 800,000 to 950,000 distinct CDR3 sequences in total; 30% to 35% of them show up just once. Around 12% of the sample lies in the top ten. Inclusive of the bounding cysteine and phenylalanine, the CDR3 is 14 residues long. Left in the record is the CDR3 DNA by itself, 42 bases read in frame from the first base. V has 10 bases trimmed and J has 0 bases trimmed; junction bases matching no gene number 7. The germline V gene (reference sequence) supplies CDR1 MNHNY and CDR2 SVGAGI.

The clonotype originates from a human donor in good health (CMV status not recorded). Some clones in this sample may be carry-over from other donors' samples. The receptor chain draws on TRBV6-6 and TRBJ2-3; a stretch of 7 junction bases matches TRBD1. This specimen consisted of cultured CD8+ T cells from PBMCs, obtained from culture after CMV antigen stimulation. In nucleotides, the sequence is TGTGCCACTCAACCGGGACAGAGCACAGATACGCAGTATTTT. This yields the protein CATQPGQSTDTQYF.